A selection of T cell receptor beta chains follows, all from one sample in a study of somatic mutations in cytotoxic T cells in rheumatoid arthritis. Here immunoSEQ multiplex PCR was the method, and the copy in TCRdb shows in-frame clones only, minus some. Altogether more than 15,000 clones are present, approximately 80% being singletons, with the ten largest covering approximately 9.1%. Sample: CD8+ T cells sorted from blood. The receptors originated from an adult with rheumatoid arthritis. Both conserved end residues are part of each CDR3. A D gene is named only where the DNA matches it firmly. Expanded clones get a size class; other rows say once, few or many, or leave the size out.

cdr3_nt: TGTGCCAGCAGCTACCCAAGGGGAGAGGGAGCAGAGACCCAGTACTTC
cdr3_aa: CASSYPRGEGAETQYF
d_call: NA
j_call: TRBJ2-5
v_call: TRBV14
clone_size: NA

cdr3_nt: TGCGCCAGCAGCCTGGTGGGGCAGGTCTCCTACGAGCAGTACTTC
cdr3_aa: CASSLVGQVSYEQYF
d_call: NA
j_call: TRBJ2-7
v_call: TRBV5-1
clone_size: once

cdr3_nt: TGTGCCAGCAGCTTAGCAGCGGGGGGACCTTCCTACGAGCAGTACTTC
cdr3_aa: CASSLAAGGPSYEQYF
d_call: TRBD2
j_call: TRBJ2-7
v_call: TRBV7-2
clone_size: NA

cdr3_nt: TGTGCCGCCAGCTCCTACAATGAGCAGTTCTTC
cdr3_aa: CAASSYNEQFF
d_call: NA
j_call: TRBJ2-1
v_call: TRBV27
clone_size: NA

cdr3_nt: TGTGCCACCAGTAGAGTCTTAGTAGGTCAGGGGGCATACGAGCAGTACTTC
cdr3_aa: CATSRVLVGQGAYEQYF
d_call: TRBD1
j_call: TRBJ2-7
v_call: TRBV15
clone_size: NA

cdr3_nt: TGTGCCAGCAGCCAACTAGCGGGCCTATACAATGAGCAGTTCTTC
cdr3_aa: CASSQLAGLYNEQFF
d_call: TRBD2
j_call: TRBJ2-1
v_call: TRBV4-2
clone_size: NA

cdr3_nt: TGTGCCAGCAGTTACGCCGGACAGGCATCCGAAGAACTGTTTTTT
cdr3_aa: CASSYAGQASEELFF
d_call: TRBD1
j_call: TRBJ1-4
v_call: TRBV6-5
clone_size: NA

cdr3_nt: TGTGCCAGCGCCGAGGGGACCGAGAACACTGAAGCTTTCTTT
cdr3_aa: CASAEGTENTEAFF
d_call: NA
j_call: TRBJ1-1
v_call: TRBV6-4
clone_size: medium-sized

cdr3_nt: TGTGCCAGCAGTGAAAAAGTCTTCGGAAGAGCTAACTATGGCTACACCTTC
cdr3_aa: CASSEKVFGRANYGYTF
d_call: NA
j_call: TRBJ1-2
v_call: TRBV2
clone_size: NA

cdr3_nt: TGTGCCAGCAGCCCTGAGACAGGGACCCTGGACTATGGCTACACCTTC
cdr3_aa: CASSPETGTLDYGYTF
d_call: TRBD1
j_call: TRBJ1-2
v_call: TRBV5-4
clone_size: NA

cdr3_nt: TGCGCCAGCAGCTGGGACCGAACTGAAGCTTTCTTT
cdr3_aa: CASSWDRTEAFF
d_call: NA
j_call: TRBJ1-1
v_call: TRBV5-1
clone_size: NA

cdr3_nt: TGTGCCAGCAGCTTGGGACAGAATTCCTACAATGAGCAGTTCTTC
cdr3_aa: CASSLGQNSYNEQFF
d_call: TRBD1
j_call: TRBJ2-1
v_call: TRBV13
clone_size: few

cdr3_nt: TGTGCCAGCAGTTTGCAAAGGAACACTGAAGCTTTCTTT
cdr3_aa: CASSLQRNTEAFF
d_call: NA
j_call: TRBJ1-1
v_call: TRBV27
clone_size: NA

cdr3_nt: TGCGCCAGCAGCTTGGCGAGTAACTATGGCTACACCTTC
cdr3_aa: CASSLASNYGYTF
d_call: NA
j_call: TRBJ1-2
v_call: TRBV5-1
clone_size: NA

cdr3_nt: TGTGCCAGCAGCGTCCGACTAGCGGGGGGTTCAGAGACCCAGTACTTC
cdr3_aa: CASSVRLAGGSETQYF
d_call: TRBD2
j_call: TRBJ2-5
v_call: TRBV9
clone_size: few

cdr3_nt: TGCGCCAGCAGCCAACAGGGGTTGGTCTACGAGCAGTACTTC
cdr3_aa: CASSQQGLVYEQYF
d_call: NA
j_call: TRBJ2-7
v_call: TRBV4-1
clone_size: NA

cdr3_nt: TGCACCAGCAGCCGCACACAGGGGGCCCGGTGGTATGGCTACACCTTC
cdr3_aa: CTSSRTQGARWYGYTF
d_call: NA
j_call: TRBJ1-2
v_call: TRBV1
clone_size: NA

cdr3_nt: TGTGCCAGCAGATTGGGACAGGGAAGTGAGCAGTTCTTC
cdr3_aa: CASRLGQGSEQFF
d_call: TRBD1
j_call: TRBJ2-1
v_call: TRBV6-5
clone_size: NA

cdr3_nt: TGTGCCAGCAGCGTGGAGGGGACAGTCACTGAAGCTTTCTTT
cdr3_aa: CASSVEGTVTEAFF
d_call: TRBD1
j_call: TRBJ1-1
v_call: TRBV9
clone_size: NA

cdr3_nt: TGCGCCAGCAGCTTGCCGTGGACAGGGACGAATGAGCAGTTCTTC
cdr3_aa: CASSLPWTGTNEQFF
d_call: TRBD1
j_call: TRBJ2-1
v_call: TRBV5-1
clone_size: NA

cdr3_nt: TGTGCCACCAGCAGAGAATGGCGGAGTTACCAAGAGACCCAGTACTTC
cdr3_aa: CATSREWRSYQETQYF
d_call: NA
j_call: TRBJ2-5
v_call: TRBV15
clone_size: NA

cdr3_nt: TGTGCCAGCAGCCCCCGCGGGGGGACGCAGTATTTT
cdr3_aa: CASSPRGGTQYF
d_call: TRBD2
j_call: TRBJ2-3
v_call: TRBV6-1
clone_size: NA

cdr3_nt: TGTGCCAGCACAACAGTAAAGGGCTACGCCTTC
cdr3_aa: CASTTVKGYAF
d_call: NA
j_call: TRBJ1-2
v_call: TRBV2
clone_size: few

cdr3_nt: TGTGCCGCTGGCAATAGCGGGGGGGCCTTCAATGAGCAGTTCTTC
cdr3_aa: CAAGNSGGAFNEQFF
d_call: TRBD2
j_call: TRBJ2-1
v_call: TRBV27
clone_size: NA

cdr3_nt: TGTGCCAGCAGCTTAGGCGCGGGGGGCTACGAGCAGTACTTC
cdr3_aa: CASSLGAGGYEQYF
d_call: TRBD2
j_call: TRBJ2-7
v_call: TRBV7-8
clone_size: medium-sized

cdr3_nt: TGTGCCAGCTCACCTCCCGGGACAGGGTTCTTCCAAGAGACCCAGTACTTC
cdr3_aa: CASSPPGTGFFQETQYF
d_call: TRBD1
j_call: TRBJ2-5
v_call: TRBV18
clone_size: NA

cdr3_nt: TGTGCCAGCAGCACAGATACGCAGTATTTT
cdr3_aa: CASSTDTQYF
d_call: NA
j_call: TRBJ2-3
v_call: TRBV2
clone_size: once

cdr3_nt: TGCAGCGGGCAGGGAGACTATGGCTACACCTTC
cdr3_aa: CSGQGDYGYTF
d_call: NA
j_call: TRBJ1-2
v_call: TRBV29-1
clone_size: NA

cdr3_nt: TGTGCCAGCACTCAGGAAAGGTTTCTAGCGGGGGGAAACACAGATACGCAGTATTTT
cdr3_aa: CASTQERFLAGGNTDTQYF
d_call: TRBD2
j_call: TRBJ2-3
v_call: TRBV4-2
clone_size: NA

cdr3_nt: TGCGCCAGCAGCTCGGGGGCCGGGGTAAACGTAGCCTACGAGCAGTACTTC
cdr3_aa: CASSSGAGVNVAYEQYF
d_call: NA
j_call: TRBJ2-7
v_call: TRBV5-1
clone_size: NA

cdr3_nt: TGTGCCAGCAGCTTGGTTGGTGGCTACACCTTC
cdr3_aa: CASSLVGGYTF
d_call: NA
j_call: TRBJ1-2
v_call: TRBV5-6
clone_size: NA

cdr3_nt: TGTGCCAGCAGCGTAGGCCTAGCGGATCCCTACGAGCAGTACTTC
cdr3_aa: CASSVGLADPYEQYF
d_call: TRBD2
j_call: TRBJ2-7
v_call: TRBV9
clone_size: once

cdr3_nt: TGTGCCAGCAGCTTAACTAGCAGCCCGACAGATACGCAGTATTTT
cdr3_aa: CASSLTSSPTDTQYF
d_call: NA
j_call: TRBJ2-3
v_call: TRBV7-7
clone_size: NA

cdr3_nt: TGTGCCAGCAGCCACACGCTTGAGCAGTTCTTC
cdr3_aa: CASSHTLEQFF
d_call: NA
j_call: TRBJ2-1
v_call: TRBV5-6
clone_size: medium-sized

cdr3_nt: TGCAGCGTTGAAGGCTCTCGGGGGTCTGAAAATGAAAAACTGTTTTTT
cdr3_aa: CSVEGSRGSENEKLFF
d_call: NA
j_call: TRBJ1-4
v_call: TRBV29-1
clone_size: NA

cdr3_nt: TGCGCCAGCAGCCAAGAGCGGGGGGGCCAAGAGACCCAGTACTTC
cdr3_aa: CASSQERGGQETQYF
d_call: TRBD2
j_call: TRBJ2-5
v_call: TRBV4-3
clone_size: medium-sized

cdr3_nt: TGTGCCAGCAGCTTAGTTCCAGATACGCAGTATTTT
cdr3_aa: CASSLVPDTQYF
d_call: NA
j_call: TRBJ2-3
v_call: TRBV7-9
clone_size: NA

cdr3_nt: TGTGCCAGCAGTGACATAACAGGGGTTAACTATGGCTACACCTTC
cdr3_aa: CASSDITGVNYGYTF
d_call: TRBD1
j_call: TRBJ1-2
v_call: TRBV25-1
clone_size: few

cdr3_nt: TGTGCCAGCAGCCAAGAGGGACAGGGGCCCTGGAATGAGCAGTTCTTC
cdr3_aa: CASSQEGQGPWNEQFF
d_call: TRBD1
j_call: TRBJ2-1
v_call: TRBV14
clone_size: NA

cdr3_nt: TGTGCCAGCAGCTTGGGACAGATCACCGGGGAGCTGTTTTTT
cdr3_aa: CASSLGQITGELFF
d_call: TRBD1
j_call: TRBJ2-2
v_call: TRBV13
clone_size: once